The source of this T cell receptor (beta chain) is a study of T cell responses to AZD1222 COVID-19 vaccine. Study-level points and caveats: Spike-specific TCR breadth and depth rose after two AZD1222 doses. CD4 TCRs associated with vaccination spanned spike, dominating at 160-218 and 743-854.

This CDR3 has 16 residues. V dropped 0 bases and J dropped 6; count of bases not matched to a gene: 5. CDR1 and CDR2 from the germline V gene are SGDLS and YYNGEE. As concerns this clone: Its target is unknown.

The method was immunoSEQ multiplex PCR; TCRdb's version includes in-frame clones alone and lacks a portion of them. The sample holds approximately 110,000 clones, just under 95% seen once. The chain is built from TRBV9 and TRBJ1-4; 10 positions agree with TRBD1. The TCR comes from an adult in good health. Sample: peripheral blood, taken on day 0 of AZD1222 vaccination. For the CDR3, the DNA is TGTGCCAGCAGCGTAGACCTGACAGGGGGCTATGAAAAACTGTTTTTT. Residues: CASSVDLTGGYEKLFF.